A single sample gave rise to the 18 T cell receptor beta chains below, sequenced in a study of cytomegalovirus exposure and HLA in healthy donors. PCR used 60 Vbeta primers and 13 Jbeta primers. Using immunoSEQ multiplex PCR, the repertoire was profiled, and TCRdb retains in-frame clones only, with some absent. The sample has over 150,000 clones, more than 60% seen once; the top ten hold about 4.5%. Sequencing was performed on PBMCs. All receptors come from a middle-aged man in good health and CMV-seronegative.

This chain uses TRBV7-9 with TRBJ2-1; D is perhaps TRBD2 (6 bases). The CDR3 loop spans 14 amino acids. CDR1 is SEHNR and CDR2 is FQNEAQ in the germline V gene (reference sequence). V was shortened by 5 bases and J by 6 bases, with 14 bases between the two germline ends. In DNA, the CDR3 is TGTGCCAGCAGCCCCCCCCGGGGGTTCAATGAGCAGTTCTTC. Its protein product is CASSPPRGFNEQFF.

The V and J genes are TRBV28 and TRBJ2-7; TRBD1 aligns across 11 bases. The junction had 11 bases not matched to a gene; V was cut back by 6 bases and J by 4 bases. CDR3 length equals 16 residues. Germline V gives CDR1 MDHEN, CDR2 SYDVKM. Here the CDR3 reads CASRHLPGQGGYEQYF. CDR3 nucleotide sequence: TGTGCCAGCAGGCATTTACCGGGACAGGGGGGTTACGAGCAGTACTTC.

The table lists this clone with a few counts. This chain connects TRBV6-5 to TRBJ2-7, with D tentatively TRBD1 (5 bases). The ends were cut back, 5 bases at V and 2 bases at J, with 16 bases in the middle. The CDR3 length is 15 residues. The germline gives CDR1 MNHEY, CDR2 SVGAGI. The CDR3 spells CASSPRRQLAYEQYF. The CDR3 region has the DNA TGTGCCAGCAGTCCCCGACGACAGCTCGCCTACGAGCAGTACTTC.

The chain has TRBV10-3 and TRBJ1-4; possibly TRBD1 for D (6 bases). CDR3 length: 14 amino acids. V lost 6 bases to trimming and J lost 5 bases, with 13 bases between them. Germline CDR1 and CDR2: ENHRY and SYGVKD. The CDR3 DNA reads TGTGCCATCAGAGACCCGGGACAAAATGAAAAACTGTTTTTT. Translated, it gives CAIRDPGQNEKLFF.

The chain carries TRBV27 and TRBJ2-7, with D tentatively TRBD2 (6 bases). This CDR3 comprises 13 residues. Trimming cost V 8 bases and J 8 bases, with 19 bases left between them. The V gene's germline CDR1 is MNHEY and CDR2 SMNVEV (reference sequence). CDR3: CASQGGWGGQQYF. The CDR3 bases are TGTGCCAGCCAGGGAGGTTGGGGTGGTCAGCAGTACTTC.

The gene calls are TRBV19 and TRBJ2-7; TRBD1 matches 9 bases. CDR3 size: 14 residues. Germline values: CDR1 LNHDA, CDR2 SQIVND (reference sequence). With V trimmed by 4 bases and J by 3 bases, 4 bases remained unmatched. The CDR3 DNA reads TGTGCCAGTAGTACCGGGACAGGGATCTACGAGCAGTACTTC. This encodes CASSTGTGIYEQYF.

The chain has TRBV7-3 and TRBJ2-5; D is possibly TRBD2 (6 bases). Trimming left V 0 bases short and J 2 bases short, with 10 bases between. Germline lookup yields CDR1 SGHTA and CDR2 FQGTGA. The CDR3 runs to 15 residues. The CDR3 here is CASSLTGSGQETQYF. DNA for the CDR3: TGTGCCAGCAGCTTAACAGGTAGCGGACAAGAGACCCAGTACTTC.

V is TRBV9 and J is TRBJ1-2, with 7 bases identical to TRBD1. The V gene end was trimmed by 4 bases and the J gene end by 6 bases; junction bases not matched to a gene: 15. Germline V gene data show CDR1 as SGDLS and CDR2 as YYNGEE. CDR3 length: 16 amino acids. The CDR3 DNA reads TGTGCCAGCAGCTTTTCCGCAGGGGGAAGTGTAAATGGCTACACCTTC. Protein sequence: CASSFSAGGSVNGYTF.

This sequence joins TRBV19 and TRBJ2-2; 11 nucleotides align to TRBD2. The CDR3 is made up of 15 amino acids. Trimming cost V 3 bases and J 5 bases; bases outside gene matches: 2. CDR1 and CDR2 from the germline V gene are LNHDA and SQIVND (reference sequence). CDR3 sequence reads: CASSIASGGTGELFF. Here the CDR3 DNA reads TGTGCCAGTAGTATCGCTAGCGGGGGGACCGGGGAGCTGTTTTTT.

The chain carries TRBV18 and TRBJ2-7, with D uncertain. Between the trimmed V and J ends, which lost 10 bases and 3 bases, there was a span of 10 bases. CDR1 KGHSH and CDR2 LQKENI come from the germline V gene. The CDR3 loop spans 11 amino acids. The CDR3 coding sequence is TGTGCCACGGGTGCCGGCTACGAGCAGTACTTC. It codes for CATGAGYEQYF.

The gene calls are TRBV6-4 and TRBJ1-2; TRBD1 might be the D (5 bases). CDR1 and CDR2 from the germline V gene are MRHNA and SNTAGT. V was trimmed by 4 bases and J by 8 bases, leaving 17 bases between them. CDR3 length: 14 residues. CDR3 in amino acids: CASSVRGEGSGYTF. In DNA form, the CDR3 reads TGTGCCAGCAGTGTACGAGGGGAGGGGAGCGGCTACACCTTC.

In this sample, this clone turned up a few times. This chain uses TRBV4-1 with TRBJ2-1; D call uncertain. V lost 3 bases and J 6 bases, leaving 6 bases between the germline ends. This CDR3 contains 12 residues. Germline V gene sequence: CDR1 MGHRA, CDR2 YSYEKL. The CDR3: CASSHPGNEQFF. The CDR3 region has the DNA TGCGCCAGCAGCCACCCCGGCAATGAGCAGTTCTTC.

Notes on this clone: Germline is not matched at one junction end, which may reflect a read error. Other DNA variants within this sample encode the same CDR3. This chain uses TRBV28 with TRBJ1-4; D is undetermined. This CDR3 spans 15 amino acids. Germline CDR1 reads MDHEN; CDR2 reads SYDVKM. The CDR3 DNA sequence: TGCGCCAGCAGTTCGGGTGGTGCAACTAATGAAAAACTGTTTTTT. Translated: CASSSGGATNEKLFF.

In its sample, this clone was seen a few times. V usage is TRBV4-3 and J usage is TRBJ2-1; TRBD2 is a possible D gene (6 bases). CDR1 and CDR2 from the germline V gene are LGHNA and YSLEER. The CDR3 contains 15 residues. V was cut by 4 bases and J by 7 bases, with 17 bases left in between. The CDR3 DNA follows: TGCGCCAGCAGCCGGGAGGACTATTTAGCGAATGAGCAGTTCTTC. Its protein product is CASSREDYLANEQFF.

V is TRBV4-1 and J is TRBJ2-3; perhaps TRBD2 as D (6 bases). The V gene lost 0 bases and the J gene lost 2 bases, with 12 bases spanning the gap. This CDR3 has 16 amino acids. The germline gives CDR1 MGHRA, CDR2 YSYEKL. CDR3 coding DNA: TGCGCCAGCAGCCAAGATGAAGGAGGGACCACAGATACGCAGTATTTT. Translated: CASSQDEGGTTDTQYF.

The chain uses TRBV6-1 and TRBJ2-5; D perhaps matches TRBD2 (6 bases). This CDR3 contains 19 residues. CDR1 is MNHNS and CDR2 is SASEGT in the germline V gene. Trimming stripped 0 bases from V and 5 bases from J, with 25 bases between. CDR3 protein: CASSEALWRGILSIETQYF. In nucleotides, the CDR3 is TGTGCCAGCAGTGAAGCGCTTTGGAGGGGAATCCTTTCGATTGAGACCCAGTACTTC.

The V gene is TRBV6-4, the J gene TRBJ2-7; no reliable D call. Looked up from germline, CDR1 is MRHNA and CDR2 is SNTAGT. Trimming stripped 0 bases from V and 7 bases from J, with 7 bases between. The CDR3 consists of 12 residues. The CDR3 DNA reads TGTGCCAGCAGTGACTCGATGGCAGAGCAGTACTTC. Its protein product is CASSDSMAEQYF.

The chain recombines TRBV19 with TRBJ1-5; D perhaps matches TRBD1 (5 bases). Trimming took 9 bases from V and 0 from J, leaving 12 bases between them. The germline V gene has CDR1 LNHDA and CDR2 SQIVND (reference sequence). The CDR3 is made up of 14 amino acids. The CDR3 nucleotides are TGTGCCAGGCCCCCGACAGCTAGCAATCAGCCCCAGCATTTT. The encoded protein is CARPPTASNQPQHF.